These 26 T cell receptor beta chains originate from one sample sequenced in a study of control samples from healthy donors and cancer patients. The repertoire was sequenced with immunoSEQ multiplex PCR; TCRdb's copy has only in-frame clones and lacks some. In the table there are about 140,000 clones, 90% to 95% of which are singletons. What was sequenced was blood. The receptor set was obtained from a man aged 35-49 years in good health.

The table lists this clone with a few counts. CDR3 protein: CASSQELRGEQETQYF. The DNA of the CDR3 is TGCGCCAGCAGCCAAGAGCTACGGGGCGAACAAGAGACCCAGTACTTC. V and J are TRBV4-3 and TRBJ2-5; D tentatively fits TRBD1 or TRBD2 (5 bases each). This CDR3 is 16 amino acids long. V was pared by 0 bases and J by 2 bases, with 13 bases between. Germline V lookup: CDR1 LGHNA, CDR2 YSLEER.

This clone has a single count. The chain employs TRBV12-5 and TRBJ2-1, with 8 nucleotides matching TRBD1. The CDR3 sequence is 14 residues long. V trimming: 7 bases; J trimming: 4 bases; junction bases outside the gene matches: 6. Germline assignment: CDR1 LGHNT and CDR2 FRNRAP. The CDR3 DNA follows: TGTGCTAGTGCCTCGGACAGGGCATACAATGAGCAGTTCTTC. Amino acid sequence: CASASDRAYNEQFF.

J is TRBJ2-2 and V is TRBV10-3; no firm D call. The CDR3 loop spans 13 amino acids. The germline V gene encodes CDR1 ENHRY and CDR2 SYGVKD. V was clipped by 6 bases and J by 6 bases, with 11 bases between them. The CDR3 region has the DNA TGTGCCATCAGGTTCAATTCGGCCGGGGAGCTGTTTTTT. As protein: CAIRFNSAGELFF.

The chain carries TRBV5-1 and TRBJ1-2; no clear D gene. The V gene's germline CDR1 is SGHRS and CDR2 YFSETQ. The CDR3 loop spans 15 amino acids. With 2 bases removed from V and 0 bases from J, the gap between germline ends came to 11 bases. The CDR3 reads CASSLHAEANYGYTF. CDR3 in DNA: TGCGCCAGCAGCTTACATGCAGAAGCTAACTATGGCTACACCTTC.

The chain's CDR3 is CASSSGTSYGYTF. For the CDR3, the DNA is TGTGCCAGCAGCAGCGGGACAAGCTATGGCTACACCTTC. The chain employs TRBV6-4 and TRBJ1-2; TRBD1 might be the D (6 bases). Looked up from germline, CDR1 is MRHNA and CDR2 is SNTAGT. This CDR3 is 13 amino acids long. Trimming took 6 bases from V and 4 from J, leaving 12 bases between them.

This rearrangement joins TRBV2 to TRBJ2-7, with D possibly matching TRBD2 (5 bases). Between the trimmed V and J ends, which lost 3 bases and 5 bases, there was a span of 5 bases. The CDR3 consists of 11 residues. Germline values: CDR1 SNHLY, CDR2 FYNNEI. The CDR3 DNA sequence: TGTGCCAGCAGTGAGGAGGACGAGCAGTACTTC. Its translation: CASSEEDEQYF.

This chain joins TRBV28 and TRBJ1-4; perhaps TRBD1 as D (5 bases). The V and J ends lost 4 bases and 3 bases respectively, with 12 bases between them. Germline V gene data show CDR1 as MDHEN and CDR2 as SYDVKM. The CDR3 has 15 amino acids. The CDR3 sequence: CASSSGSAANEKLFF. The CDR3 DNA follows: TGTGCCAGCAGTTCAGGGAGCGCGGCTAATGAAAAACTGTTTTTT.

CDR3 amino acids: CATSHGETQYF. CDR3 nucleotide sequence: TGTGCCACCTCGCACGGGGAGACCCAGTACTTC. V usage is TRBV7-9 and J usage is TRBJ2-5; D unclear. Germline V gene data show CDR1 as SEHNR and CDR2 as FQNEAQ (reference sequence). This CDR3 comprises 11 residues. The V end lost 10 bases, the J end lost 5 bases, and 11 bases lay between the germline ends. The whole variable domain, filled in from reference TRBV7-9 and TRBJ2-5, reads DTGVSQNPRHKITKRGQNVTFRCDPISEHNRLYWYRQTLGQGPEFLTYFQNEAQLEKSRLLSDRFSAERPKGSFSTLEIQRTEQGDSAMYLCATSHGETQYFGPGTRLLVL.

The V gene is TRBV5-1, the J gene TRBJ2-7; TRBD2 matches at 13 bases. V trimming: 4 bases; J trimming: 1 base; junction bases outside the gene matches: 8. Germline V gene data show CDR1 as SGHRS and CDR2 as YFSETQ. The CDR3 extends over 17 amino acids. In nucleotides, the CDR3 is TGCGCCAGCAGCCCGGGACTAGCGGGGCCTCCTTCCTACGAGCAGTACTTC. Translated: CASSPGLAGPPSYEQYF.

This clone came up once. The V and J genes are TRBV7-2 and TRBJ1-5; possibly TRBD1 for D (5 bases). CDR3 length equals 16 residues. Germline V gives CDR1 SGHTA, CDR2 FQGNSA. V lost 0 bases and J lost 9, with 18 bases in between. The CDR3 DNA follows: TGTGCCAGCAGCTTAGCGCAAGGGGTGTCTGTTTCGCCCCAGCATTTT. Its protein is CASSLAQGVSVSPQHF.

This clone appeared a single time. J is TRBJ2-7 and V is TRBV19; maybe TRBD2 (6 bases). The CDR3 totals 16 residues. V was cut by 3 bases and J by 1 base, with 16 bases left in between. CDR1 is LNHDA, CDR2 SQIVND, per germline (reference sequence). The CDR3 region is CASSITPTSGSYEQYF. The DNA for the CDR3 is TGTGCCAGTAGTATTACCCCGACTAGTGGATCCTACGAGCAGTACTTC.

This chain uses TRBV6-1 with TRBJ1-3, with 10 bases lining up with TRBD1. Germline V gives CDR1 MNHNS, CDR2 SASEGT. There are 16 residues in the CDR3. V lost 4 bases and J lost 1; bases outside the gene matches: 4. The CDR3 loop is CASSGDRGFSGNTIYF. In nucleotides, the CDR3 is TGTGCCAGCAGTGGGGACAGGGGCTTTTCTGGAAACACCATATATTTT.

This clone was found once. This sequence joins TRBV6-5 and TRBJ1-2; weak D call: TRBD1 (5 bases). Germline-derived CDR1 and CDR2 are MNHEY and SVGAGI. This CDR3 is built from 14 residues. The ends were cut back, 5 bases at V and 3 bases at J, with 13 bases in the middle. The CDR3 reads CASSQRGGDYGYTF. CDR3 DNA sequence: TGTGCCAGCAGTCAACGCGGGGGAGACTATGGCTACACCTTC.

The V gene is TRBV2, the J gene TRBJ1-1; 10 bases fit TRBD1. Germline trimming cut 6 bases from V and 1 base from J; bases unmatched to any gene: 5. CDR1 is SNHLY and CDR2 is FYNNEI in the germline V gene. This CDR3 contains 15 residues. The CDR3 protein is CASREGQGTNTEAFF. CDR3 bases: TGTGCCAGCAGGGAGGGACAGGGGACGAACACTGAAGCTTTCTTT.

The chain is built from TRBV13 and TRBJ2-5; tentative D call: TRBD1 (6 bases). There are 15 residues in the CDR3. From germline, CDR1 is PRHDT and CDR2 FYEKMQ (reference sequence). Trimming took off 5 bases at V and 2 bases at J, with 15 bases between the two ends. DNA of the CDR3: TGTGCCAGCAGCCCTAGACCGGGACAACAAGAGACCCAGTACTTC. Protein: CASSPRPGQQETQYF.

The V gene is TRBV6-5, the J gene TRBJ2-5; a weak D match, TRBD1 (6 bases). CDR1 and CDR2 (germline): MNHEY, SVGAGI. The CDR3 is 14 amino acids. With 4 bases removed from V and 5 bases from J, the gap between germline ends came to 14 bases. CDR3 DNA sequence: TGTGCCAGCAGTTCACAGGGTCCCGAGGAGACCCAGTACTTC. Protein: CASSSQGPEETQYF.

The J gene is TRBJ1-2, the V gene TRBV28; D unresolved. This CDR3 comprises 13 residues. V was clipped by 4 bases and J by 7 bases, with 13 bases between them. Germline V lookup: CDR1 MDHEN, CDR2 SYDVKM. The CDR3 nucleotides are TGTGCCAGCAGTTCCAGACGAACGGGTGGCTACACCTTC. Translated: CASSSRRTGGYTF.

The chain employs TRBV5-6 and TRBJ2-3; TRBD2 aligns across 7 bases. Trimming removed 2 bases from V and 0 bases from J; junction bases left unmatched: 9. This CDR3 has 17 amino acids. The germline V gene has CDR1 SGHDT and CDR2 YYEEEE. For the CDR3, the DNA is TGTGCCAGCAGCTTCGGGCTAGCGGAAATAAGCACAGATACGCAGTATTTT. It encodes CASSFGLAEISTDTQYF. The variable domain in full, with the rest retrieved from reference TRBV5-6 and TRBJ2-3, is DAGVTQSPTHLIKTRGQQVTLRCSPKSGHDTVSWYQQALGQGPQFIFQYYEEEERQRGNFPDRFSGHQFPNYSSELNVNALLLGDSALYLCASSFGLAEISTDTQYFGPGTRLTVL.

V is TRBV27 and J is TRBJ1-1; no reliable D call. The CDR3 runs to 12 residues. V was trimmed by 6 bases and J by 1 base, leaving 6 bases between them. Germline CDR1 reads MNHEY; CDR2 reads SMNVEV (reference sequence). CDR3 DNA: TGTGCCAGCAGGGGGTCGAACACTGAAGCTTTCTTT. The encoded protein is CASRGSNTEAFF.

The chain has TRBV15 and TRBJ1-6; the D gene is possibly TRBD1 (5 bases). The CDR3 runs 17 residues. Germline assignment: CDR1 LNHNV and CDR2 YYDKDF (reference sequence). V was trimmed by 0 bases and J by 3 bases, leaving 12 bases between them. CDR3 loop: CATSRDTGGIYNSPLHF. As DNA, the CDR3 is TGTGCCACCAGCAGAGATACCGGGGGTATCTATAATTCACCCCTCCACTTT.

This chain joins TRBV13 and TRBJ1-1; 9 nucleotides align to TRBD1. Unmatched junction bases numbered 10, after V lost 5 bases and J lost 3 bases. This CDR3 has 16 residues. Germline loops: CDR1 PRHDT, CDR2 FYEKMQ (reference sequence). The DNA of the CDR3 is TGTGCCAGCAGCCGAGACAGGGGGGGGCTGGACACTGAAGCTTTCTTT. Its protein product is CASSRDRGGLDTEAFF.

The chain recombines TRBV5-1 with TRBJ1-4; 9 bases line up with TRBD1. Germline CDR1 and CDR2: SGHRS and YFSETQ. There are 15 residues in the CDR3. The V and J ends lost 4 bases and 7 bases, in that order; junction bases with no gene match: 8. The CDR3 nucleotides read TGCGCCAGCAGCCCACAGGGGGCGCTTGGTGAAAAACTGTTTTTT. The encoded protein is CASSPQGALGEKLFF.

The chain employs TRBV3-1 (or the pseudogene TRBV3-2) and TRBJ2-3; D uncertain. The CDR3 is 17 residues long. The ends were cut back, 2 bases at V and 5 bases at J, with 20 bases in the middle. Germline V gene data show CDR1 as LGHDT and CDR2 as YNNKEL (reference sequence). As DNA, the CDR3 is TGTGCCAGCAGCCAATATAAACGCTCAGACGTTGTAGATACGCAGTATTTT. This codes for CASSQYKRSDVVDTQYF.

The DNA of the CDR3 is TGTGCCAGTAGTATAGCTCTAGCGGAAGGCAGCTCCTACAATGAGCAGTTCTTC. This codes for CASSIALAEGSSYNEQFF. This sequence joins TRBV19 and TRBJ2-1, with TRBD2 identical over 7 bases. Germline values: CDR1 LNHDA, CDR2 SQIVND (reference sequence). The V segment lost 1 base and the J segment 0 bases; nucleotides outside the gene matches: 9. The CDR3 is made up of 18 amino acids. The full variable domain, rest sourced from reference TRBV19 and TRBJ2-1, is DGGITQSPKYLFRKEGQNVTLSCEQNLNHDAMYWYRQDPGQGLRLIYYSQIVNDFQKGDIAEGYSVSREKKESFPLTVTSAQKNPTAFYLCASSIALAEGSSYNEQFFGPGTRLTVL.

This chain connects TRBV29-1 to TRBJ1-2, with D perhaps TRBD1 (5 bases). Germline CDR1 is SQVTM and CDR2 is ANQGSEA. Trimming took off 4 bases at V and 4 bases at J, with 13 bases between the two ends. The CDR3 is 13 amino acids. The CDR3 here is CSVVMAGTYGYTF. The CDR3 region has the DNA TGCAGCGTTGTTATGGCAGGGACCTATGGCTACACCTTC.

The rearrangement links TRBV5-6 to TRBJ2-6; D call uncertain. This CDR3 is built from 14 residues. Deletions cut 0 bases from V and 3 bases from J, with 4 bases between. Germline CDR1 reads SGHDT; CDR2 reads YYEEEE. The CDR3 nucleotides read TGTGCCAGCAGCTTGGCCTTTGGGGCCAACGTCCTGACTTTC. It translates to CASSLAFGANVLTF.